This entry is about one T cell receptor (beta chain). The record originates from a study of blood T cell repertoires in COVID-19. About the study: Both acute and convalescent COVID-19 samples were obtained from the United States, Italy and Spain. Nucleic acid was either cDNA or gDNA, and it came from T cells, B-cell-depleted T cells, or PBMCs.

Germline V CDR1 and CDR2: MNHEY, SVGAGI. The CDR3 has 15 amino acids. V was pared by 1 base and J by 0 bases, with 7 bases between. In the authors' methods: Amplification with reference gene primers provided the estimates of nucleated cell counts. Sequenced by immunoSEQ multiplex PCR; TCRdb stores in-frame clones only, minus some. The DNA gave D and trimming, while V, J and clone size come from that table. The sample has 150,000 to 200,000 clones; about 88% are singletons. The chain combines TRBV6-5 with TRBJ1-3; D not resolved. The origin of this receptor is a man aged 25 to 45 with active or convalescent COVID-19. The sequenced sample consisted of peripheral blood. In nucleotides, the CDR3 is TGTGCCAGCAGTTACTATTCAGACTCTGGAAACACCATATATTTT. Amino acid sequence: CASSYYSDSGNTIYF.